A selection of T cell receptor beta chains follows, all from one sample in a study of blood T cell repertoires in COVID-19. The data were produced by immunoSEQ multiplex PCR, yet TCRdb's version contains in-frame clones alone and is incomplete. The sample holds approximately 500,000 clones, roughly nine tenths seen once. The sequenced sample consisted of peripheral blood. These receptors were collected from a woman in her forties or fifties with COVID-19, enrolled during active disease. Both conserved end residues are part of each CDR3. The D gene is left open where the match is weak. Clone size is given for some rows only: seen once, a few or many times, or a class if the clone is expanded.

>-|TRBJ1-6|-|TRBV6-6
TGTGCCAGCAGGGCAGGGGCGGGAGGGGTTAATTCACCCCTCCACTTT
CASRAGAGGVNSPLHF
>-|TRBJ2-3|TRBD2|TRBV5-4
TGTGCCAGCAGCTTGACTGCGGGGGTCAGAGATACGCAGTATTTT
CASSLTAGVRDTQYF
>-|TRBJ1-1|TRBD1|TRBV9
TGTGCCAGCAGCGTAGGATCAGGGGGCCGTACTGAAGCTTTCTTT
CASSVGSGGRTEAFF
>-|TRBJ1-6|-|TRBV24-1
TGTGCCACCAGTGATCGGAATTCACCCCTCCACTTT
CATSDRNSPLHF
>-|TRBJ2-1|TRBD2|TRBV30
TGTGCCTGGAGTGTCAGCGGGGGGCACAATGAGCAGTTCTTC
CAWSVSGGHNEQFF
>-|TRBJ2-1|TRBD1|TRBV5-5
TGTGCCAGCAGCTTGGGGCAGGGGGTCTATGAGCAGTTCTTC
CASSLGQGVYEQFF
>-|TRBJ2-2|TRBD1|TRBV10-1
TGCGCCAGCCCTTTGCGGGACAGGGAGATCGGGGAGCTGTTTTTT
CASPLRDREIGELFF
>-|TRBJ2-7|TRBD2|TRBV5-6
TGTGCCAGCAGCTTAGGACTAGCGGGGCGCTACGAGCAGTACTTC
CASSLGLAGRYEQYF
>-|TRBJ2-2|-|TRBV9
TGTGCCAGCAGCGTAGGAGGGAAGGCCGGGGAGCTGTTTTTT
CASSVGGKAGELFF
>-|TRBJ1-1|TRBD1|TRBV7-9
TGTGCCAGCACACAGGGGGCGAGGACTGAAGCTTTCTTT
CASTQGARTEAFF
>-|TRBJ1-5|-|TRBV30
TGTGCCTGGAGTTTTGGGCCTAATCAGCCCCAGCATTTT
CAWSFGPNQPQHF
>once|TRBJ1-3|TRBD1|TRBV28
TGTGCCAGCAGTTTACCCCGAGCAGGGGGCGCGGGTGGAAACACCATATATTTT
CASSLPRAGGAGGNTIYF
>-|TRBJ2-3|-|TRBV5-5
TGTGCCAGCAGCTTCGGCAGGGCAGCGGATACGCAGTATTTT
CASSFGRAADTQYF
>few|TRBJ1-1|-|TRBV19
TGTGCCAGCAGTCGAGGGCGGGTGGTAGGCACTGAAGCTTTCTTT
CASSRGRVVGTEAFF
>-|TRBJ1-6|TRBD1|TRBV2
TGTGCCAGCAGAGGGACAGGGAGCCTCTCACCCCTCCACTTT
CASRGTGSLSPLHF
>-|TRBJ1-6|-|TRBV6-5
TGTGCCAGCAGGAGGTCATCTAATTCACCCCTCCACTTT
CASRRSSNSPLHF
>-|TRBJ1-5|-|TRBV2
TGTGCCAGCAGTCCCGGGAGGGGAAATCAGCCCCAGCATTTT
CASSPGRGNQPQHF
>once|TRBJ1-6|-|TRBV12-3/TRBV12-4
TGTGCCAGCAGTTTCACAGGGCCCCCCCTCCACTTT
CASSFTGPPLHF
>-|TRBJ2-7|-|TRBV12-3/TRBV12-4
TGTGCCAGCAGTCAAGGACAGTTCTACGAGCAGTACTTC
CASSQGQFYEQYF
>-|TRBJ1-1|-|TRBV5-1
TGCGCCAGCAGCCCTCAAATAGGGGGATTGAACACTGAAGCTTTCTTT
CASSPQIGGLNTEAFF
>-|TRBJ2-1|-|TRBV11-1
TGTGCCAGCAGCTTGGGGGGAGATGAGCAGTTCTTC
CASSLGGDEQFF
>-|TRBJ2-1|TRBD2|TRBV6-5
TGTGCCAGCAAGGGACTAGTTTCCTCATATGAGCAGTTCTTC
CASKGLVSSYEQFF
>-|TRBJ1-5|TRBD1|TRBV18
TGTGCCAGCTCCTTTGACAGGGAACAGCCCCAGCATTTT
CASSFDREQPQHF
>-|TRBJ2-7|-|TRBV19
TGTGCCAGTAGTCGTGGGGCCAACCTCTACGAGCAGTACTTC
CASSRGANLYEQYF
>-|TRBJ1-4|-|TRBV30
TGTGCCTGGAGTGGGCAACCGGACGGAGGGCTGTTTTTT
CAWSGQPDGGLFF
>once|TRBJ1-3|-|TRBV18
TGTGCCAGCTCACCACCGGCAGGATCTGGAAACACCATATATTTT
CASSPPAGSGNTIYF
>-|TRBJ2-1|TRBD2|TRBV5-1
TGCGCCAGCAGCTCGGGACTAGCGGAGTGGTTCTTC
CASSSGLAEWFF
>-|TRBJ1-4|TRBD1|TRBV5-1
TGCGCCAGCAGCTTGGAAGGACAGGGAAATGAAAAACTGTTTTTT
CASSLEGQGNEKLFF
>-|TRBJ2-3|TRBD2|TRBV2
TGTGCCAGCAGTCCCGGGGGGGATACGCAGTATTTT
CASSPGGDTQYF
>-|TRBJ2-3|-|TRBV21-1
TGTGCCAGCAGTACCTCCCCGACAGCACCTTTTTTACGGGAGTATTTT
CASSTSPTAPFLREYF
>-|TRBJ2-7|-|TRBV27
TGTGCCAGCTCAGGGGGGCTAAACGAGCAGTACTTC
CASSGGLNEQYF
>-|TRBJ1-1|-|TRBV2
TGTGCCAGCAGTGACAGGCCTGGCCCCGAAGCTTTCTTT
CASSDRPGPEAFF
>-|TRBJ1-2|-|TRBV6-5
TGTGCCAGCAGGCCCCGGGGAGTGGATGGCTACACCTTC
CASRPRGVDGYTF
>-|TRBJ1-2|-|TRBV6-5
TGTGCCAGCAGTTCCCGGAATGACGGGGGTGGGTATGGCTACACCTTC
CASSSRNDGGGYGYTF
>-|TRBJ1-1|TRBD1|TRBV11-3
TGTGCCAGCAGCTTGGGGACAGAGATCGCTTTCTTT
CASSLGTEIAFF
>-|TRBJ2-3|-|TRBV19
TGTGCCAGTAGGCGACTTGCGGGGTCCACAGATACGCAGTATTTT
CASRRLAGSTDTQYF
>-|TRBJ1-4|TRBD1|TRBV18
TGTGCCAGCTCACAAGACAGGGGTAATGAAAAACTGTTTTTT
CASSQDRGNEKLFF
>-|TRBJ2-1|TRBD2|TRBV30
TGTGCCTGGAGAAAGGCGGGGGAGAAGCGCTACAATGAGCAGTTCTTC
CAWRKAGEKRYNEQFF
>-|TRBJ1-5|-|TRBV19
TGTGCCAGTGGAACGAGGGCGGGTCAGCCCCAGCATTTT
CASGTRAGQPQHF
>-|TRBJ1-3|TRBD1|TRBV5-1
TGCGCCAGCAGCTTACAGGGGGTTGGTGCTGGAAACACCATATATTTT
CASSLQGVGAGNTIYF
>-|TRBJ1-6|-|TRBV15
TGTGCCACCAGCAGAGATCGGATTGACGCTCCCGCGGATTCACCCCTCCACTTT
CATSRDRIDAPADSPLHF
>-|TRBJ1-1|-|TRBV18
TGTGCCAGCTCACAAAACTCTCCGGGACAAAACACTGAAGCTTTCTTT
CASSQNSPGQNTEAFF
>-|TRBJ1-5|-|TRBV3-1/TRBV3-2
TGTGCCAGCAGCATCCGGGGGGGGAATCAGCCCCAGCATTTT
CASSIRGGNQPQHF
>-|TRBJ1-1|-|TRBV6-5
TGTGCCAGCAGGGTGGACCAGCGGATGACTGAAGCTTTCTTT
CASRVDQRMTEAFF
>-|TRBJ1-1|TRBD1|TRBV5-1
TGCGCCAGCAGCTATGACTCCCTGACAGGGTGGACCACTGAAGCTTTCTTT
CASSYDSLTGWTTEAFF
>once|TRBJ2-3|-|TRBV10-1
TGCGCCAGCAGTGGTCAGGAGGGTCCATCGCCCGCAGATACGCAGTATTTT
CASSGQEGPSPADTQYF
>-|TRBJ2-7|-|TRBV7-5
TGTGCCAGAAGCCCGGGTGTCCTTTTGGCTGAGCAGTACTTC
CARSPGVLLAEQYF
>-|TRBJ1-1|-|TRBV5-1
TGCGCCAGCAGCTGGTCCCCAGGGGAATTAGCTTTCTTT
CASSWSPGELAFF
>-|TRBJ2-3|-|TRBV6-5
TGTGCCAGCAGTTTCAGGGGGGCGATGGCAGATACGCAGTATTTT
CASSFRGAMADTQYF
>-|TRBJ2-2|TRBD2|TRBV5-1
TGCGCCAGCAGCCCCGGGACTAGCGGGAACACCGGGGAGCTGTTTTTT
CASSPGTSGNTGELFF
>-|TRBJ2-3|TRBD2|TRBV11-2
TGTGCCAGCAGCCGGGGAGGTAGCGGGGGGGCCACAGATACGCAGTATTTT
CASSRGGSGGATDTQYF
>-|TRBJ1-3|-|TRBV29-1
TGCAGCGTTGACCACGGAGGCGGAGGAAACACCATATATTTT
CSVDHGGGGNTIYF
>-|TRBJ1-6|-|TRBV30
TGTGCCTGGAGGGCGGACAGCTCCTATAATTCACCCCTCCACTTT
CAWRADSSYNSPLHF